These 5 T cell receptor beta chains originate from one sample sequenced in a study of vaccination and CD4 T cells after COVID-19. Cultured CD4+ T-cell DNA underwent Oncomine TCR Beta short-read sequencing. TCRdb fed the PCR reads into MiXCR, producing one record per CDR3 protein. The sample records about 8,900 distinct CDR3 sequences, 64% being singletons. Treatment of the sample: roughly 11-day PBMC culture with coronavirus spike peptide pools or control peptides (ViraFEST assay). Their target antigens are unknown. Sample: CD4+ T cells from blood, cultured in vitro. Receptors were obtained from a human donor who had recovered from COVID-19.

This chain joins TRBV7-2 and TRBJ1-6; D is undetermined. The CDR3 is made up of 20 amino acids. Germline-derived CDR1 and CDR2 are SGHTA and FQGNSA. V lost 3 bases and J 5 bases, leaving 26 bases between the germline ends. CDR3 DNA sequence: TGTGCCAGCAGCTTCTACGGTCACAGCATCCCGCCTTTAGATAATTCACCCCTCCACTTT. It codes for CASSFYGHSIPPLDNSPLHF.

In its sample, this clonotype was seen a few times. This sequence joins TRBV7-2 and TRBJ1-2, with TRBD1 as a possible D gene (6 bases). V gave up 5 bases and J gave up 5 bases, with 15 bases separating them. In germline, CDR1 is SGHTA, CDR2 FQGNSA. CDR3 length: 14 amino acids. The CDR3 loop reads CASSSVQGGYGYTF. In nucleotides, the CDR3 is TGTGCCAGCAGCAGTGTACAGGGAGGATATGGCTACACCTTC.

The V and J genes are TRBV12-3 or TRBV12-4 and TRBJ2-7, with 8 bases matching TRBD1. With 7 bases clipped from V and 8 bases from J, the junction kept 10 bases outside the gene matches. The CDR3 has 13 residues. CDR3 coding DNA: TGTGCCAGCAACCCCGGGACAGGCCGGCAGCAGTACTTC. Protein: CASNPGTGRQQYF.

The genes are TRBV19 and TRBJ2-7, with TRBD1 matching over 10 bases. The CDR3 contains 14 residues. The junction had 6 bases not matched to a gene; V was cut back by 4 bases and J by 6 bases. Germline values: CDR1 LNHDA, CDR2 SQIVND (reference sequence). The CDR3 sequence: CASSTSGTGVEQYF. As DNA, the CDR3 is TGTGCCAGTAGTACCTCCGGGACAGGGGTCGAGCAGTACTTC.

The chain has TRBV5-1 and TRBJ2-5; 10 nucleotides align to TRBD1. Germline V gives CDR1 SGHRS, CDR2 YFSETQ. This CDR3 spans 16 amino acids. Trimming removed 4 bases from V and 4 bases from J; junction bases left unmatched: 10. As DNA, the CDR3 is TGCGCCAGCAGCCTCGGACAGGGGGGTGTGGGAGAGACCCAGTACTTC. Its translation is CASSLGQGGVGETQYF.